Below, 28 T cell receptor beta chains from the same sample are listed, as sequenced in a study of shared clonotypes between healthy human individuals. The method was immunoSEQ multiplex PCR; TCRdb's version includes in-frame clones alone and lacks a portion of them. Of about 1.9 million clones in the sample, approximately 92% were seen once. Terminally differentiated effector memory CD45RA+ cells were left out of the naive CD8 fraction, which was CD45RO-negative and positively selected for CCR7. Sequenced sample: naive CD8+ T cells from PBMCs. These receptors originate from a man younger than 30 in good health. Some clones in this sample may be carry-over from other donors' samples.

The chain has TRBV6-1 and TRBJ1-4, with 9 bases identical to TRBD1. The CDR3 contains 15 residues. Germline assignment: CDR1 MNHNS and CDR2 SASEGT. V gave up 4 bases and J gave up 15 bases; unmatched junction bases: 15. CDR3 in amino acids: CASSASQGAPREVFF. The CDR3 coding sequence is TGTGCCAGCAGTGCATCACAGGGGGCGCCGAGGGAGGTGTTTTTT.

The genes are TRBV6-5 and TRBJ2-5; D gene uncertain. The CDR3 is 12 amino acids. CDR1 and CDR2 (germline): MNHEY, SVGAGI. V was cut by 5 bases and J by 4 bases, with 8 bases left in between. The CDR3 coding sequence is TGTGCCAGCAGTCGACCGCGAGAGACCCAGTACTTC. As protein: CASSRPRETQYF.

The J gene is TRBJ1-1, the V gene TRBV10-2; D is unresolved. This CDR3 is built from 12 residues. Germline V gene lookup returns CDR1 WSHSY and CDR2 SAAADI. Trimming took off 8 bases at V and 5 bases at J, with 12 bases between the two ends. The CDR3 nucleotides are TGCGCCAGCGGCACTGGCGCTACTGAAGCTTTCTTT. Encoded protein: CASGTGATEAFF.

This chain uses TRBV5-6 with TRBJ2-7; 7 nucleotides line up with TRBD1. J lost 2 bases, V lost 3 bases, and 8 bases had no gene match. Germline assignment: CDR1 SGHDT and CDR2 YYEEEE. The CDR3 runs 15 residues. The CDR3 region is CASSWATGTAYEQYF. Here the CDR3 DNA reads TGTGCCAGCAGCTGGGCGACAGGGACCGCCTACGAGCAGTACTTC.

This clone showed up just once. This chain connects TRBV11-2 to TRBJ1-2; possible D gene TRBD1, 5 bases. This CDR3 spans 14 amino acids. Germline lookup yields CDR1 SGHAT and CDR2 FQNNGV. V was shortened by 5 bases and J by 4 bases, with 14 bases between the two germline ends. The CDR3, as DNA: TGTGCCAGCAGCGTCCCGGGACCGAGCTATGGCTACACCTTC. It translates to CASSVPGPSYGYTF.

This rearrangement joins TRBV5-1 to TRBJ1-2; maybe TRBD1 (5 bases). The germline V gene encodes CDR1 SGHRS and CDR2 YFSETQ. The CDR3 has 16 residues. V was trimmed by 3 bases and J by 5 bases, leaving 20 bases between them. The CDR3 reads CASSSTAPLGAYGYTF. CDR3 DNA sequence: TGCGCCAGCAGCTCTACGGCCCCACTTGGGGCGTATGGCTACACCTTC.

This clone was recorded once. This chain joins TRBV28 and TRBJ2-2; 7 bases are shared with TRBD1. The ends lost 6 bases at V and 3 bases at J; junction bases unmatched: 7. The V gene's germline CDR1 is MDHEN and CDR2 SYDVKM. This CDR3 has 15 residues. In DNA form, the CDR3 reads TGTGCCAGCAGCGACAGGGATCGGGACACCGGGGAGCTGTTTTTT. This sequence encodes CASSDRDRDTGELFF. Filled out from reference TRBV28 and TRBJ2-2, the complete variable domain reads DVKVTQSSRYLVKRTGEKVFLECVQDMDHENMFWYRQDPGLGLRLIYFSYDVKMKEKGDIPEGYSVSREKKERFSLILESASTNQTSMYLCASSDRDRDTGELFFGEGSRLTVL.

A word on this clone: The sample holds other DNA sequences that translate to the same CDR3. J is TRBJ2-7 and V is TRBV6-5; TRBD1 matches at 7 bases. This CDR3 contains 12 residues. Germline V CDR1 and CDR2: MNHEY, SVGAGI. Losses at the gene ends were 6 bases for V and 3 bases for J; bases not matched to a gene: 2. DNA of the CDR3: TGTGCCAGCAGCGCAGGGGGCTACGAGCAGTACTTC. Translated: CASSAGGYEQYF.

The chain is built from TRBV5-1 and TRBJ2-1; TRBD2 might be the D (5 bases). The CDR3 spans 16 residues. The germline V gene has CDR1 SGHRS and CDR2 YFSETQ. Trimming took 1 base from V and 3 from J, leaving 14 bases between them. The CDR3 spells CASSLPSTKIYNEQFF. CDR3 sequence (DNA): TGCGCCAGCAGCTTGCCTAGCACTAAAATCTACAATGAGCAGTTCTTC.

The chain's CDR3 is CASSERGGSYEQYF. CDR3 coding DNA: TGTGCCAGCAGCGAGAGGGGGGGGTCCTACGAGCAGTACTTC. The J gene is TRBJ2-7, the V gene TRBV5-6, with a possible D match to TRBD2 (7 bases). The V and J ends lost 4 bases and 1 base respectively, with 12 bases between them. CDR1 and CDR2 (germline): SGHDT, YYEEEE. This CDR3 comprises 14 residues.

This clone has a single count. The V gene is TRBV11-2, the J gene TRBJ2-1, with D unresolved. Between the trimmed V and J ends, which lost 5 bases and 7 bases, there was a span of 12 bases. CDR3 length: 13 residues. The germline CDR1 and CDR2 sequences are SGHAT and FQNNGV. For the CDR3, the DNA is TGTGCCAGCAGCCCCTCTCCCCAAAATGAGCAGTTCTTC. It codes for CASSPSPQNEQFF. Full variable domain (missing parts from reference TRBV11-2 and TRBJ2-1): EAGVAQSPRYKIIEKRQSVAFWCNPISGHATLYWYQQILGQGPKLLIQFQNNGVVDDSQLPKDRFSAERLKGVDSTLKIQPAKLEDSAVYLCASSPSPQNEQFFGPGTRLTVL.

The rearrangement links TRBV7-2 to TRBJ2-1, with TRBD2 matching over 7 bases. In germline, CDR1 is SGHTA, CDR2 FQGNSA. The CDR3 length is 11 residues. V dropped 4 bases and J dropped 10; count of bases not matched to a gene: 1. The CDR3 sequence: CASSWTREQFF. DNA of the CDR3: TGTGCCAGCAGCTGGACTAGGGAGCAGTTCTTC.

The V gene is TRBV2, the J gene TRBJ2-2, with D tentatively TRBD2 (5 bases). The germline V gene has CDR1 SNHLY and CDR2 FYNNEI. There are 11 residues in the CDR3. Trimming pared 10 bases from V and 8 bases from J, leaving 11 bases between. The CDR3 region has the DNA TGTGCCATCCCCACGGGGGGGGAGCTGTTTTTT. This translates into CAIPTGGELFF.

This clone showed up just once. The chain is built from TRBV6-1 and TRBJ1-3, with D maybe TRBD1 (5 bases). In germline, CDR1 is MNHNS, CDR2 SASEGT. The CDR3 length is 14 residues. The V end lost 2 bases, the J end lost 4 bases, and 9 bases lay between the germline ends. Here the CDR3 reads CASSERGEGNTIYF. The CDR3 DNA sequence: TGTGCCAGCAGTGAAAGAGGGGAAGGAAACACCATATATTTT.

The chain employs TRBV10-1 and TRBJ1-1; D possibly corresponds to TRBD1 (5 bases). This CDR3 spans 13 amino acids. Germline V gene lookup returns CDR1 WNHNN and CDR2 SYGVQD (reference sequence). The ends were cut back, 5 bases at V and 2 bases at J, with 9 bases in the middle. The CDR3 sequence is CASSSGINTEAFF. The CDR3 region has the DNA TGCGCCAGCAGTTCAGGGATCAACACTGAAGCTTTCTTT.

This clone showed up just once. This chain connects TRBV4-1 to TRBJ2-5; 8 bases map to TRBD1. This CDR3 region has 15 residues. CDR1 and CDR2 (germline): MGHRA, YSYEKL. Germline trimming cut 2 bases from V and 1 base from J; bases unmatched to any gene: 3. The CDR3 DNA reads as TGCGCCAGCAGCCAATGGGACAGGCCCCAAGAGACCCAGTACTTC. It translates to CASSQWDRPQETQYF.

The chain employs TRBV7-2 and TRBJ2-3; D is perhaps TRBD1 or TRBD2 (6 bases each). Germline V gives CDR1 SGHTA, CDR2 FQGNSA. The CDR3 is 15 amino acids. Trimming took 8 bases from V and 5 from J, leaving 20 bases between them. CDR3 amino acids: CASFVPGARLDTQYF. The CDR3, as DNA: TGTGCCAGCTTCGTACCGGGGGCGCGATTAGATACGCAGTATTTT.

The sample holds one count of this clone. J is TRBJ2-2 and V is TRBV6-5; D is uncertain. V was clipped by 0 bases and J by 1 base, with 3 bases between them. Germline V gene lookup returns CDR1 MNHEY and CDR2 SVGAGI. CDR3 length: 14 residues. In DNA, the CDR3 is TGTGCCAGCAGTTACTCGTGGAACACCGGGGAGCTGTTTTTT. Its translation: CASSYSWNTGELFF.

The chain recombines TRBV7-6 with TRBJ1-4; no clear D. V was clipped by 1 base and J by 7 bases, with 7 bases between them. Germline V CDR1 and CDR2: SGHVS, FNYEAQ. This CDR3 is 13 amino acids long. DNA for the CDR3: TGTGCCAGCAGCTTAGAAGTAGGTGAAAAACTGTTTTTT. Translated: CASSLEVGEKLFF. The variable domain in full, with the rest retrieved from reference TRBV7-6 and TRBJ1-4, is GAGVSQSPRYKVTKRGQDVALRCDPISGHVSLYWYRQALGQGPEFLTYFNYEAQQDKSGLPNDRFSAERPEGSISTLTIQRTEQRDSAMYRCASSLEVGEKLFFGSGTQLSVL.

The chain carries TRBV5-4 and TRBJ2-1; TRBD2 matches at 8 bases. Germline-derived CDR1 and CDR2 are SGHNT and YYREEE (reference sequence). V was pared by 10 bases and J by 10 bases, with 7 bases of the junction left unmatched. The CDR3 consists of 11 residues. The CDR3 DNA sequence: TGTGCCCCCGGGGGGGTGGGGGAGCAGTTCTTC. Translated: CAPGGVGEQFF.

The J gene is TRBJ1-4, the V gene TRBV7-6, with D unclear. V was shortened by 2 bases and J by 7 bases, with 14 bases between the two germline ends. Germline CDR1 reads SGHVS; CDR2 reads FNYEAQ. This CDR3 contains 15 residues. The CDR3 bases are TGTGCCAGCAGCTTATCGCCTTTAACGTCTGAAAAACTGTTTTTT. Residues: CASSLSPLTSEKLFF. The variable domain in full, completed from reference TRBV7-6 and TRBJ1-4, reads GAGVSQSPRYKVTKRGQDVALRCDPISGHVSLYWYRQALGQGPEFLTYFNYEAQQDKSGLPNDRFSAERPEGSISTLTIQRTEQRDSAMYRCASSLSPLTSEKLFFGSGTQLSVL.

The V and J genes are TRBV7-2 and TRBJ2-3, with D unresolved. CDR3 length equals 15 residues. Trimming removed 0 bases at V and 0 bases at J, with 7 bases between. Germline CDR1 SGHTA, CDR2 FQGNSA. CDR3: CASSLALVSTDTQYF. In DNA, the CDR3 is TGTGCCAGCAGCTTAGCCCTGGTAAGCACAGATACGCAGTATTTT.

This chain connects TRBV10-3 to TRBJ2-1; 11 bases fit TRBD2. This CDR3 contains 14 residues. V trimming: 9 bases; J trimming: 7 bases; junction bases outside the gene matches: 8. Germline CDR1 ENHRY, CDR2 SYGVKD. In nucleotides, the CDR3 is TGTGCCATAAGAACTAGCGGGAGTTGGAATGAGCAGTTCTTC. This encodes CAIRTSGSWNEQFF.

The chain links TRBV4-1 to TRBJ2-7; D gene unclear. Germline lookup yields CDR1 MGHRA and CDR2 YSYEKL. CDR3 size: 15 residues. Trimming removed 1 base at V and 5 bases at J, with 15 bases between. CDR3 DNA: TGCGCCAGCAGCCAAGCGGATCGAGCCTTCAACGAGCAGTACTTC. It encodes CASSQADRAFNEQYF.

The chain is built from TRBV5-6 and TRBJ2-1; TRBD2 aligns across 7 bases. CDR1 SGHDT and CDR2 YYEEEE come from the germline V gene. Unmatched junction bases numbered 6, after V lost 7 bases and J lost 2 bases. The CDR3 has 14 residues. CDR3 amino acids: CASAWEGAYNEQFF. Here the CDR3 DNA reads TGTGCCAGCGCCTGGGAGGGAGCCTACAATGAGCAGTTCTTC.

The V and J genes are TRBV15 and TRBJ1-1, with TRBD1 matching 10 bases. The CDR3 spans 15 residues. The ends lost 5 bases at V and 8 bases at J; junction bases unmatched: 11. Germline-derived CDR1 and CDR2 are LNHNV and YYDKDF (reference sequence). CDR3 residues: CATSGRDRGNLEAFF. DNA for the CDR3: TGTGCCACCAGCGGCCGGGACAGGGGAAACCTCGAAGCTTTCTTT.

V gene TRBV29-1 combines with J gene TRBJ2-1; no reliable D call. CDR1 SQVTM and CDR2 ANQGSEA come from the germline V gene. The CDR3 covers 11 residues. Trimming removed 5 bases from V and 10 bases from J, with 12 bases in between. In DNA form, the CDR3 reads TGCAGCGTTTGGTGGTTGGTGGAGCAGTTCTTC. Protein sequence: CSVWWLVEQFF.

The count of this clone is one. The chain couples TRBV30 to TRBJ1-4; weak D call: TRBD1 (6 bases). Germline assignment: CDR1 GTSNPN and CDR2 SVGIG (reference sequence). Deletions cut 7 bases from V and 4 bases from J, with 16 bases between. This CDR3 region has 14 residues. The CDR3 protein is CASEGGGHNEKLFF. In DNA form, the CDR3 reads TGTGCCTCCGAAGGGGGGGGCCATAATGAAAAACTGTTTTTT.